These 2 T cell receptor beta chains came from one sample sequenced in a study of patients and donors after allogeneic stem cell transplantation. TCRdb fed the RT-PCR reads into MiXCR, producing one record per CDR3 protein. The top ten clones hold roughly 12% of a sample with 190,000 or so distinct CDR3 sequences, around 40% of them seen once. Input material: blood, either unsorted or a sorted T cell fraction (not recorded which). All receptors derive from a human donor who was either an allogeneic HSCT recipient or a stem cell or donor lymphocyte infusion donor (not recorded which). It is not recorded whose cells these are; they may come from a transplant donor.

The V gene is TRBV5-6, the J gene TRBJ1-5, with D hard to call. The CDR3 length is 14 residues. Trimming took 5 bases from V and 2 from J, leaving 11 bases between them. Germline V gene data show CDR1 as SGHDT and CDR2 as YYEEEE. CDR3 residues: CASSTVRGNQPQHF. The CDR3 DNA sequence: TGTGCCAGCAGTACCGTTCGTGGCAATCAGCCCCAGCATTTT. The whole variable domain, remainder taken from reference TRBV5-6 and TRBJ1-5, is DAGVTQSPTHLIKTRGQQVTLRCSPKSGHDTVSWYQQALGQGPQFIFQYYEEEERQRGNFPDRFSGHQFPNYSSELNVNALLLGDSALYLCASSTVRGNQPQHFGDGTRLSIL.

This clonotype was observed a few times. The V call is TRBV9, the J call TRBJ2-4; no clear D. The CDR3 consists of 16 residues. Per the germline V gene, CDR1 is SGDLS and CDR2 is YYNGEE. Deletions cut 0 bases from V and 5 bases from J, with 15 bases between. The CDR3 bases are TGTGCCAGCAGCGTAGTTCCCGATGATAATGAAAACATTCAGTACTTC. Translation gives CASSVVPDDNENIQYF.